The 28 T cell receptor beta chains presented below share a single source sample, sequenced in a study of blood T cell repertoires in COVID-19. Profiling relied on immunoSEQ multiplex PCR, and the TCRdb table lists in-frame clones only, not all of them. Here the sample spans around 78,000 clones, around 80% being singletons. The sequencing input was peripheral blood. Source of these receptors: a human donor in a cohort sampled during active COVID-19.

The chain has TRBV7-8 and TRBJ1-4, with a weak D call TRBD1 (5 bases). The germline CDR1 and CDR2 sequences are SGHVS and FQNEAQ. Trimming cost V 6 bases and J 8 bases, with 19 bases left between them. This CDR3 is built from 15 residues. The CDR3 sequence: CASRPDVGPGEKLFF. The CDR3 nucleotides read TGTGCCAGCAGACCCGACGTGGGGCCAGGGGAAAAACTGTTTTTT.

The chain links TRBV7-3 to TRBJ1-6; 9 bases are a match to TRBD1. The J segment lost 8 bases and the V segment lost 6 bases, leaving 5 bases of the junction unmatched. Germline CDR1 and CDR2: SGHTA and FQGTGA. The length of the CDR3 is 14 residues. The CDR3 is CASRLGQGYSPLHF. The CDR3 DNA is TGTGCCAGCAGATTAGGACAGGGGTATTCACCCCTCCACTTT.

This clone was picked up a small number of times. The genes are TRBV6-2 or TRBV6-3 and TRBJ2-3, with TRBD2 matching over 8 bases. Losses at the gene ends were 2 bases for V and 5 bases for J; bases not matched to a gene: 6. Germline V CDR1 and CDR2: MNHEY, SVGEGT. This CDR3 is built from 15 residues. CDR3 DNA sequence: TGTGCCAGCAGTTACGGGGTAGCGGGGTTAGATACGCAGTATTTT. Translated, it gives CASSYGVAGLDTQYF.

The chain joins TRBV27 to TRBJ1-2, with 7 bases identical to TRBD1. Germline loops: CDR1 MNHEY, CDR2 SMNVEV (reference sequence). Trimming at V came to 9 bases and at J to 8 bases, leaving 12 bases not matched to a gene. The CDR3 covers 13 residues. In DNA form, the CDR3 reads TGTGCCAGTAAGACAGGGTCACTTCGAGGCTACACCTTC. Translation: CASKTGSLRGYTF.

The CDR3 protein is CASTIDRARSPLHF. The CDR3 region has the DNA TGTGCCAGTACCATTGACAGGGCCCGTTCACCCCTCCACTTT. The chain carries TRBV19 and TRBJ1-6, with TRBD1 matching 7 bases. The CDR3 length is 14 residues. CDR1 is LNHDA, CDR2 SQIVND, per germline (reference sequence). Unmatched junction bases numbered 9, after V lost 7 bases and J lost 9 bases.

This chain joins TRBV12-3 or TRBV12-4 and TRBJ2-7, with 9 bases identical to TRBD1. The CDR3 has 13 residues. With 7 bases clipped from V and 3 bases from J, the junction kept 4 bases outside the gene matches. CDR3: CASTPGQGYEQYF. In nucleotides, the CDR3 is TGTGCCAGCACCCCGGGACAGGGCTACGAGCAGTACTTC.

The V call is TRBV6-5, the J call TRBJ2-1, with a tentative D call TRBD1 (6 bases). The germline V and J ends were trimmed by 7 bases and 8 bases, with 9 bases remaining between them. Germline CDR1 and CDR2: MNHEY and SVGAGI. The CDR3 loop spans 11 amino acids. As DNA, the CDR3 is TGTGCCAGCACCCAGGGGTATGAGCAGTTCTTC. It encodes CASTQGYEQFF.

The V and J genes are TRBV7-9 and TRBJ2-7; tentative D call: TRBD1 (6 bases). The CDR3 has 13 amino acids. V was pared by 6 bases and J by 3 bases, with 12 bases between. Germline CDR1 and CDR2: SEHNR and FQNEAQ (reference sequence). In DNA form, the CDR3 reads TGTGCCAGCAGTAAAGGACAGATCTACGAGCAGTACTTC. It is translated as CASSKGQIYEQYF.

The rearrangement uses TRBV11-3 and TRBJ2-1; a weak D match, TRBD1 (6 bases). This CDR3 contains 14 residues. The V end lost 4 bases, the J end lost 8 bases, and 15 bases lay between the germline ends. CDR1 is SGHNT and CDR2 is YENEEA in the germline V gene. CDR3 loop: CASSYTGFEDEQFF. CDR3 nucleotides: TGTGCCAGCAGCTATACAGGGTTTGAGGATGAGCAGTTCTTC.

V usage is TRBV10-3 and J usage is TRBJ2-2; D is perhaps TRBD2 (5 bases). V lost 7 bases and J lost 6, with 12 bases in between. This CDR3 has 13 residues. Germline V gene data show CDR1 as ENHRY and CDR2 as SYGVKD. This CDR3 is CAITRASAGELFF. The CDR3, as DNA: TGTGCCATCACGCGGGCATCCGCCGGGGAGCTGTTTTTT.

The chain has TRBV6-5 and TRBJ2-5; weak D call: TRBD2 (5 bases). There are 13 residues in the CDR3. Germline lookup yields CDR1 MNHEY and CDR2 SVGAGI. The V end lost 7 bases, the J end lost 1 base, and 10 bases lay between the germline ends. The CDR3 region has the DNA TGTGCCAGCACCCCGGGGTTCCAAGAGACCCAGTACTTC. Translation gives CASTPGFQETQYF.

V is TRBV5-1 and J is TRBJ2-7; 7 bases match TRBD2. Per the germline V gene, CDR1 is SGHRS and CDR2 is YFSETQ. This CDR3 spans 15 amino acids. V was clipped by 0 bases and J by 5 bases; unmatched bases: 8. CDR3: CASSLADGAGHEQYF. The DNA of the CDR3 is TGCGCCAGCAGCTTGGCCGACGGAGCGGGGCACGAGCAGTACTTC.

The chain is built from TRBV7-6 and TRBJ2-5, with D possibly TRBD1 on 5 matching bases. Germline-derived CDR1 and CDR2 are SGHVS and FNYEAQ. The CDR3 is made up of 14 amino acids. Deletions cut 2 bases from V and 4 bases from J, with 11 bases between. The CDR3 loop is CASSLIREGETQYF. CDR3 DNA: TGTGCCAGCAGCTTAATCAGGGAAGGAGAGACCCAGTACTTC.

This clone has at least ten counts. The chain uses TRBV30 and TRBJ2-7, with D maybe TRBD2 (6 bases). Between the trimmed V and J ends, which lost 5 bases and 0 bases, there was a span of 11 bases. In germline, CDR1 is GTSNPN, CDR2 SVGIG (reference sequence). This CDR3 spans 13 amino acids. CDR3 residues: CAWGDGSSYEQYF. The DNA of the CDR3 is TGTGCCTGGGGGGACGGGAGCTCCTACGAGCAGTACTTC.

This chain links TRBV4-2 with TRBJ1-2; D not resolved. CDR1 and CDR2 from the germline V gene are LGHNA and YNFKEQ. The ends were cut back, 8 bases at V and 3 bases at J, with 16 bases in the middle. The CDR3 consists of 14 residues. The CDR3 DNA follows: TGTGCCAGCCGACGGGAGTCAAGAGACTATGGCTACACCTTC. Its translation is CASRRESRDYGYTF.

This CDR3 is CASSDRIDNYGYTF. CDR3 sequence (DNA): TGTGCCAGCAGTGACAGGATTGATAACTATGGCTACACCTTC. The chain is built from TRBV11-2 and TRBJ1-2; TRBD1 might be the D (6 bases). V was shortened by 6 bases and J by 1 base, with 12 bases between the two germline ends. The CDR3 consists of 14 residues. The germline V gene has CDR1 SGHAT and CDR2 FQNNGV.

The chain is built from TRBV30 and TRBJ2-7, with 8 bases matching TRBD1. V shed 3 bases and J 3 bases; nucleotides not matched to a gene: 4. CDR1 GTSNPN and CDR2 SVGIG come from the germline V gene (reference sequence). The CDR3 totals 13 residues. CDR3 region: CAWRKTGGYEQYF. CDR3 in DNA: TGTGCCTGGAGGAAAACAGGGGGCTACGAGCAGTACTTC.

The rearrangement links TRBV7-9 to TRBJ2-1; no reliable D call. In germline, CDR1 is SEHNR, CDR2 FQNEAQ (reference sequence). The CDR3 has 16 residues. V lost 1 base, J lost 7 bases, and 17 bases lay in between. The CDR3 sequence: CASSLGGIFYMNEQFF. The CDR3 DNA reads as TGTGCCAGCAGCTTAGGCGGAATTTTTTATATGAATGAGCAGTTCTTC.

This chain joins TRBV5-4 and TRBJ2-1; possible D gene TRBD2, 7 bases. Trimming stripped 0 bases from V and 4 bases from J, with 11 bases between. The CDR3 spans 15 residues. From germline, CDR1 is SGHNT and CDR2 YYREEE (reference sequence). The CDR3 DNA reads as TGTGCCAGCAGCTTGGGCGGGGGCTCTTACAATGAGCAGTTCTTC. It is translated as CASSLGGGSYNEQFF.

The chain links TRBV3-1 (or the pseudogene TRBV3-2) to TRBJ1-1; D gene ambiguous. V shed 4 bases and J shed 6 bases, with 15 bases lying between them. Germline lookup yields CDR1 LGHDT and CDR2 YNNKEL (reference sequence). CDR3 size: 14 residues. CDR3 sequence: CASSLMGGPPEAFF. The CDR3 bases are TGTGCCAGCAGCCTTATGGGAGGGCCGCCTGAAGCTTTCTTT.

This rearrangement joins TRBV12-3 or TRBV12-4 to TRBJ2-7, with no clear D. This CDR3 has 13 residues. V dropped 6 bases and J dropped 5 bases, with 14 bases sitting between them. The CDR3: CASSRPGSDEQYF. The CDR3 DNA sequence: TGTGCCAGCAGCCGTCCCGGCAGCGACGAGCAGTACTTC.

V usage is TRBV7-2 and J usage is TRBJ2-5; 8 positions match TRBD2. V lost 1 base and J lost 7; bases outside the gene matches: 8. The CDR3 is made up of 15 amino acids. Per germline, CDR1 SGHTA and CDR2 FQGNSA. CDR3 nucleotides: TGTGCCAGCAGCTTAGGCGGGGGGAACGCCGGGACCCAGTACTTC. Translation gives CASSLGGGNAGTQYF.

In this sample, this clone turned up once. CDR3: CASSFRTGRNEQFF. The CDR3 DNA sequence: TGCGCCAGCAGCTTCCGGACAGGGCGCAATGAGCAGTTCTTC. The chain uses TRBV5-1 and TRBJ2-1; TRBD1 agrees at 8 bases. The CDR3 totals 14 residues. With V trimmed by 2 bases and J by 6 bases, 4 bases remained unmatched. Germline-derived CDR1 and CDR2 are SGHRS and YFSETQ.

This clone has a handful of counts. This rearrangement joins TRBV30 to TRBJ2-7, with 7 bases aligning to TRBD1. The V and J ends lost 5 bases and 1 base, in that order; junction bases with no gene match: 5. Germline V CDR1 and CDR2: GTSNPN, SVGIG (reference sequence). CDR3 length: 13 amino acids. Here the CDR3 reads CAWALGQSYEQYF. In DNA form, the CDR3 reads TGTGCCTGGGCACTGGGACAGTCCTACGAGCAGTACTTC.

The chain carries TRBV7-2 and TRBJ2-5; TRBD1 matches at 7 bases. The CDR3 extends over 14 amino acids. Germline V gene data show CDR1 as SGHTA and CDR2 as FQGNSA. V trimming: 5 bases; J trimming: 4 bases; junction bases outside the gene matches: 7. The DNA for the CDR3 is TGTGCCAGCAGCGCTAACAGGGGCCGAGAGACCCAGTACTTC. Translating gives CASSANRGRETQYF. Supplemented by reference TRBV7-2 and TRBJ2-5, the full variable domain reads GAGVSQSPSNKVTEKGKDVELRCDPISGHTALYWYRQSLGQGLEFLIYFQGNSAPDKSGLPSDRFSAERTGGSVSTLTIQRTQQEDSAVYLCASSANRGRETQYFGPGTRLLVL.

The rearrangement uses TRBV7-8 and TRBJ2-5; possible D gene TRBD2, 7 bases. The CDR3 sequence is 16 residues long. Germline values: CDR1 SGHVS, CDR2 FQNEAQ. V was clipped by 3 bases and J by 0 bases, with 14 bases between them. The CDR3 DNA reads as TGTGCCAGCAGCTTGGAACAGGGAGGGGACCAAGAGACCCAGTACTTC. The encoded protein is CASSLEQGGDQETQYF.

The CDR3 region is CASSFETGAYEQYF. In nucleotides, the CDR3 is TGTGCCAGCAGCTTCGAGACAGGGGCCTACGAGCAGTACTTC. The J gene is TRBJ2-7, the V gene TRBV11-2; 8 positions agree with TRBD1. This CDR3 is built from 14 residues. V lost 3 bases, J lost 2 bases, and 3 bases stayed unmatched. Germline CDR1 reads SGHAT; CDR2 reads FQNNGV.

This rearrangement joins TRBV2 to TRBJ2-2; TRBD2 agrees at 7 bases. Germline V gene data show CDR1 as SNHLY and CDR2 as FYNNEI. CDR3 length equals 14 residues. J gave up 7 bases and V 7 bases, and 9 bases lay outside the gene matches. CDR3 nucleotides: TGTGCCAGCAACCCCGGGGGGTACGGCGGGGAGCTGTTTTTT. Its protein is CASNPGGYGGELFF.